These 12 T cell receptor beta chains originate from one sample sequenced in a study of blood T cells in healthy people across ages. Through a sample-barcoded 5' primer and a J-beta primer mix, a second PCR was run for about 6 to 11 cycles. In TCRdb, the 5' RACE reads were re-called with MiXCR into one record per CDR3 protein. This table has just over 800,000 distinct CDR3 sequences, around 62% appearing once. The sequencing sample was made of blood. Receptor source: a man aged 25 to 40 in good health.

The sample holds a few counts of this clonotype. This chain links TRBV7-2 with TRBJ1-4, with D possibly being TRBD1 (6 bases). CDR3 length: 12 amino acids. V lost 2 bases, J lost 11 bases, and 9 bases lay in between. CDR1 and CDR2 (germline): SGHTA, FQGNSA. CDR3 sequence: CASSLQGSKLFF. In nucleotides, the CDR3 is TGTGCCAGCAGCTTACAGGGGTCCAAACTGTTTTTT.

The J gene is TRBJ1-3, the V gene TRBV28; D call uncertain. This CDR3 is built from 12 residues. Germline assignment: CDR1 MDHEN and CDR2 SYDVKM. V lost 7 bases and J lost 0, with 4 bases in between. CDR3 residues: CASISSGNTIYF. The CDR3, as DNA: TGTGCCAGCATATCCTCTGGAAACACCATATATTTT.

The CDR3 bases are TGTGCCAGCAGCCAAGATGGAGGGCCGGGTTTCAATGAGCAGTTCTTC. Protein: CASSQDGGPGFNEQFF. The V and J genes are TRBV4-2 and TRBJ2-1; tentative D call: TRBD2 (6 bases). This CDR3 has 16 residues. Germline V gene lookup returns CDR1 LGHNA and CDR2 YNFKEQ. Trimming removed 0 bases from V and 6 bases from J, with 15 bases in between.

The chain links TRBV3-1 to TRBJ1-1, with 8 bases that match TRBD1. Germline CDR1 and CDR2: LGHDT and YNNKEL (reference sequence). The CDR3 spans 14 residues. Trimming took 4 bases from V and 3 from J; bases not matched to a gene: 4. This chain's CDR3 is CASSPTGVDTEAFF. CDR3 coding DNA: TGTGCCAGCAGCCCGACAGGGGTGGACACTGAAGCTTTCTTT.

This clonotype came up many times. The rearrangement links TRBV12-3 or TRBV12-4 to TRBJ2-1; D gene ambiguous. This CDR3 has 13 residues. V was clipped by 3 bases and J by 1 base, with 4 bases between them. Here the CDR3 reads CASSLPSYNEQFF. Written as DNA, the CDR3 is TGTGCCAGCAGTTTGCCATCCTACAATGAGCAGTTCTTC.

The V and J genes are TRBV2 and TRBJ1-2; D remains ambiguous. Germline V gives CDR1 SNHLY, CDR2 FYNNEI. V was clipped by 9 bases and J by 0 bases, with 11 bases between them. CDR3 length: 13 amino acids. The CDR3 sequence: CARAEGANYGYTF. CDR3 bases: TGTGCCAGGGCGGAGGGAGCTAACTATGGCTACACCTTC.

This clonotype has only a few counts. The chain couples TRBV20-1 to TRBJ2-7; 8 bases agree with TRBD1. The J call is in doubt because the DNA end fits TRBJ2-5 better. CDR3 length equals 13 residues. Germline V gene sequence: CDR1 DFQATT, CDR2 SNEGSKA (reference sequence). The CDR3 DNA sequence: TGCAGTGCTCTGCAACAGGGGGTGACGACCCAGTACTTC. Translated: CSALQQGVTTQYF.

V is TRBV10-3 and J is TRBJ2-5; D remains unclear. The DNA end favors TRBJ2-7, so the J call may be wrong. This CDR3 has 11 residues. The germline gives CDR1 ENHRY, CDR2 SYGVKD. The CDR3 reads CAISGRYEQYF. The CDR3, as DNA: TGTGCCATCAGTGGGAGATACGAGCAGTACTTC.

This clonotype was seen more than once but under ten times. The rearrangement links TRBV6-2 or TRBV6-3 to TRBJ2-7; D gene unclear. Deletions cut 2 bases from V and 1 base from J, with 6 bases between. The CDR3 sequence is 13 residues long. Germline V gene sequence: CDR1 MNHEY, CDR2 SVGEGT. The CDR3 nucleotides are TGTGCCAGCAGTTACGACGGATCCTACGAGCAGTACTTC. Translating it yields CASSYDGSYEQYF.

The rearrangement links TRBV7-9 to TRBJ2-1; 13 bases map to TRBD2. The CDR3 consists of 15 residues. Germline lookup yields CDR1 SEHNR and CDR2 FQNEAQ (reference sequence). The junction had 6 bases not matched to a gene; V was cut back by 5 bases and J by 8 bases. CDR3 in amino acids: CASSMRTSGGHEQFF. CDR3 DNA sequence: TGTGCCAGCAGCATGAGGACTAGCGGGGGCCATGAGCAGTTCTTC.

This clonotype has just a few counts. This chain joins TRBV5-1 and TRBJ1-6; tentative D call: TRBD1 (6 bases). Germline V gene sequence: CDR1 SGHRS, CDR2 YFSETQ. CDR3 length equals 15 residues. The V end was cut by 5 bases, the J end by 6 bases, with 15 bases between. The CDR3 DNA reads as TGCGCCAGCAGAGAGGGAACAGGGATTAATTCACCCCTCCACTTT. It encodes CASREGTGINSPLHF.

The sample holds a few counts of this clonotype. The chain combines TRBV20-1 with TRBJ2-7, with TRBD2 identical over 8 bases. Germline CDR1 reads DFQATT; CDR2 reads SNEGSKA (reference sequence). Trimming at V came to 1 base and at J to 3 bases, leaving 2 bases not matched to a gene. The CDR3 spans 13 residues. CDR3 in DNA: TGCAGTGCTAGAGCGGCGGGAGGCTACGAGCAGTACTTC. Amino acids: CSARAAGGYEQYF.